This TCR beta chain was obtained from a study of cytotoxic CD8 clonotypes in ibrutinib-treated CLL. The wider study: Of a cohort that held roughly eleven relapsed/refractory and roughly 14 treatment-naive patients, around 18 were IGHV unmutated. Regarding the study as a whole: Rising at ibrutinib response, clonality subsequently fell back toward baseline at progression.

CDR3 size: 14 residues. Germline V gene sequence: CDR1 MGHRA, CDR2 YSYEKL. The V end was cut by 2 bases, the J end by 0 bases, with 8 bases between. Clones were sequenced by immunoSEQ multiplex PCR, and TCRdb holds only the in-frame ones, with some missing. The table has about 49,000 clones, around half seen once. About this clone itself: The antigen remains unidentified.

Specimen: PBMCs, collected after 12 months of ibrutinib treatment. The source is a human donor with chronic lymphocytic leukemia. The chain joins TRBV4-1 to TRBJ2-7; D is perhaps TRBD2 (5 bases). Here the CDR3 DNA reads TGCGCCAGCAGCCAATCGCGGGTCTCCTACGAGCAGTACTTC. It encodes CASSQSRVSYEQYF.